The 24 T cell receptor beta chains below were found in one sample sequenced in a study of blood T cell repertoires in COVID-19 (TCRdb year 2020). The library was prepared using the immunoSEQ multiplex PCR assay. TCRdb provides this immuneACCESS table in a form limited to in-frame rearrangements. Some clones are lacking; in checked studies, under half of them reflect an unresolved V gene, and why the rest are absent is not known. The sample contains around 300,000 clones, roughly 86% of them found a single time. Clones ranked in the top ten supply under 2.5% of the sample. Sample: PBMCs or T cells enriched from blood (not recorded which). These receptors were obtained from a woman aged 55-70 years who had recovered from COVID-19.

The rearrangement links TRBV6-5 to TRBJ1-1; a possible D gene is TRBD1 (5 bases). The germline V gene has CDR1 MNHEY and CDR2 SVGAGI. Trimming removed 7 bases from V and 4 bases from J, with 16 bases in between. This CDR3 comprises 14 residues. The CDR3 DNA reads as TGTGCCAGCAAATATAGGTCGGGGGTCACTGAAGCTTTCTTT. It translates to CASKYRSGVTEAFF.

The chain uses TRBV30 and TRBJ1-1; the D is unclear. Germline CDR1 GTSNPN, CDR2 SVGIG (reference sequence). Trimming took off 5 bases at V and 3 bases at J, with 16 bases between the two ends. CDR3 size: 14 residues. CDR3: CAWALRGVDTEAFF. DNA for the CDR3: TGTGCCTGGGCTCTAAGAGGAGTCGACACTGAAGCTTTCTTT.

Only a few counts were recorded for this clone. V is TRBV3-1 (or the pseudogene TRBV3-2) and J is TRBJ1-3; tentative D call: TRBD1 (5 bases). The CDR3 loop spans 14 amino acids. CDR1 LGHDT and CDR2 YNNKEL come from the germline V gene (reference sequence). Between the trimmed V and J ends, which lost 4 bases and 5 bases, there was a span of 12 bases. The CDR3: CASSRGTERNTIYF. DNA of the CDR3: TGTGCCAGCAGCCGCGGGACGGAGAGAAACACCATATATTTT.

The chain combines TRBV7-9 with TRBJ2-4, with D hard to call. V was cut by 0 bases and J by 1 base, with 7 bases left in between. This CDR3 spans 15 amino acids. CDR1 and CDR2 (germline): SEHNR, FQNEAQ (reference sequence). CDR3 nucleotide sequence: TGTGCCAGCAGCTTAGCGGTCGGGGCCAAAAACATTCAGTACTTC. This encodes CASSLAVGAKNIQYF.

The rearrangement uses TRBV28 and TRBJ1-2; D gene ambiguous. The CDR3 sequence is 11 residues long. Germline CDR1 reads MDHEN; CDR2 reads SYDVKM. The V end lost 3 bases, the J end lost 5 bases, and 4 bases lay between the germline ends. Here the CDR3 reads CASSFRYGYTF. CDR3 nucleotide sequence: TGTGCCAGCAGTTTTCGGTATGGCTACACCTTC.

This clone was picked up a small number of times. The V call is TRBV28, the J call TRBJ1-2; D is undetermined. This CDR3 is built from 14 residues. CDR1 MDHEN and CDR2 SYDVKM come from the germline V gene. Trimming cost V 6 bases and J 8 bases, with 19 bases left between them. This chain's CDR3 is CASSQSHPAGGYTF. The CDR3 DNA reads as TGTGCCAGCAGCCAATCGCACCCGGCGGGGGGCTACACCTTC.

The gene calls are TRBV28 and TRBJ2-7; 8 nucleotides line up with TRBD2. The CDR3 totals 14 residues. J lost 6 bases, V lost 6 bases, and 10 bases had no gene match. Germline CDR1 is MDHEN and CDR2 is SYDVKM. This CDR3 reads CASRPLAGPGEQYF. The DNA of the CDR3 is TGTGCCAGCAGACCCCTAGCGGGTCCGGGCGAGCAGTACTTC.

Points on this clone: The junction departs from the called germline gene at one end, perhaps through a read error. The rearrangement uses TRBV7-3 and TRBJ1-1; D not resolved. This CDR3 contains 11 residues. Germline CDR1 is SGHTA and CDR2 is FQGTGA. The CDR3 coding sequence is TGCCAAGGGAGGCGGAGGACTGAAGCTTTCTTT. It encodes CQGRRRTEAFF.

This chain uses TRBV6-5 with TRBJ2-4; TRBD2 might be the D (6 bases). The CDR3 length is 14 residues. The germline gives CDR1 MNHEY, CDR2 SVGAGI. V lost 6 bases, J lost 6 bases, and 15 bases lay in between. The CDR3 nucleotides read TGTGCCAGCAGCCAGCCGGGGGTCGGAAACATTCAGTACTTC. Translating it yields CASSQPGVGNIQYF.

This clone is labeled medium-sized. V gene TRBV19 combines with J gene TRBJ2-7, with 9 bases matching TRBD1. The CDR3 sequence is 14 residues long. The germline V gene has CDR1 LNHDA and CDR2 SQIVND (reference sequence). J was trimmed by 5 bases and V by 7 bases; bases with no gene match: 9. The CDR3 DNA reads TGTGCCAGTACCCCCACAGGGGGCACCGACGAGCAGTACTTC. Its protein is CASTPTGGTDEQYF.

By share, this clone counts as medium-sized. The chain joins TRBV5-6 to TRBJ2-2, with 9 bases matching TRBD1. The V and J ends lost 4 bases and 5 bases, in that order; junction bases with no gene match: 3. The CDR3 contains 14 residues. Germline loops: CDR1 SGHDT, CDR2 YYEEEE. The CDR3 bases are TGTGCCAGCAGCCCCGGGACAGGGACCGGGGAGCTGTTTTTT. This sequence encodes CASSPGTGTGELFF.

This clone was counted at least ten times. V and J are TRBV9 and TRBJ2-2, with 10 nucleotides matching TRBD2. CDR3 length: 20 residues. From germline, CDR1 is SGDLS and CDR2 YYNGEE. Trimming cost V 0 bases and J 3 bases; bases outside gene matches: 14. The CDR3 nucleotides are TGTGCCAGCAGCGTAGCTACCTCGTGGCTAGCGGGAGAGTACACCGGGGAGCTGTTTTTT. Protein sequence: CASSVATSWLAGEYTGELFF.

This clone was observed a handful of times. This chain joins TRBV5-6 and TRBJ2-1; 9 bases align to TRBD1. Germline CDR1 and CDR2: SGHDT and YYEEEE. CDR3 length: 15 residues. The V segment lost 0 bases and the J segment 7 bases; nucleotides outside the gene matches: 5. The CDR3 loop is CASSLVLGQGNEQFF. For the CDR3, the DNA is TGTGCCAGCAGCTTGGTGCTAGGACAGGGGAATGAGCAGTTCTTC.

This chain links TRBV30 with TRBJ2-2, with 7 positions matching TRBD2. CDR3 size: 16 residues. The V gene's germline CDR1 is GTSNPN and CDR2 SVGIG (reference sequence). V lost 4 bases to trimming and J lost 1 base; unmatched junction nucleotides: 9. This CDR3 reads CAWKWGGGGNTGELFF. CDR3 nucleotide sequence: TGTGCCTGGAAGTGGGGTGGCGGGGGGAACACCGGGGAGCTGTTTTTT.

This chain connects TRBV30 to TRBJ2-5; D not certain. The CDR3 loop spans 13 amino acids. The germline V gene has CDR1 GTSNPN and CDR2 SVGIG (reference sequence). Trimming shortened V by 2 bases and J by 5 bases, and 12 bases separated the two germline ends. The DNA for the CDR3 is TGTGCCTGGAGTCGATCAGTGGTGGAGACCCAGTACTTC. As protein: CAWSRSVVETQYF.

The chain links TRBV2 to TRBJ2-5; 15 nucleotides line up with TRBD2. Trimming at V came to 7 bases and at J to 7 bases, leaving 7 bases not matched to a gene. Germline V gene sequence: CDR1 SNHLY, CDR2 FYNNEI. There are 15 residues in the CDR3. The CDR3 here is CASIPEGLAGGTQYF. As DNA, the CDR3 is TGTGCCAGCATTCCCGAGGGACTAGCGGGAGGGACCCAGTACTTC.

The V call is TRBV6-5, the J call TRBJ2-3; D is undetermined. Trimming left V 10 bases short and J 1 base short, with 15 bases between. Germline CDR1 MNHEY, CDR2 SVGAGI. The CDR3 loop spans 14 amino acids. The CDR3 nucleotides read TGTGCCACCAGATGGAGTTCTGGCACAGATACGCAGTATTTT. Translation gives CATRWSSGTDTQYF.

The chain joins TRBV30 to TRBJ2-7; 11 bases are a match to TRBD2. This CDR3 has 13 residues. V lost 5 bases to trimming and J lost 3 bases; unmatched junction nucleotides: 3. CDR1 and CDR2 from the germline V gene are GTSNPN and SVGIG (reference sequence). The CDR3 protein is CAWALAGVYEQYF. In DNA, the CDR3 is TGTGCCTGGGCACTAGCGGGGGTCTACGAGCAGTACTTC.

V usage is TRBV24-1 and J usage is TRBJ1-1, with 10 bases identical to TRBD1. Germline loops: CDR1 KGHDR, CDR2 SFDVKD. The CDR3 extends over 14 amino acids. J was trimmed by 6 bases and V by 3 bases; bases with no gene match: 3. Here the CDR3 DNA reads TGTGCCACCAGTGATGGACAGGGGGTCTCTGAAGCTTTCTTT. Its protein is CATSDGQGVSEAFF.

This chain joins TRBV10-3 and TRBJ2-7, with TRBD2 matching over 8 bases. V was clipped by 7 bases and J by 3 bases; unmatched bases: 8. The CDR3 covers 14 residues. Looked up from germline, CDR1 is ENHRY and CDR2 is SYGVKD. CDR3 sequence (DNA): TGTGCCATCAAGTCCCCGACTAGCGTCTACGAGCAGTACTTC. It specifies CAIKSPTSVYEQYF.

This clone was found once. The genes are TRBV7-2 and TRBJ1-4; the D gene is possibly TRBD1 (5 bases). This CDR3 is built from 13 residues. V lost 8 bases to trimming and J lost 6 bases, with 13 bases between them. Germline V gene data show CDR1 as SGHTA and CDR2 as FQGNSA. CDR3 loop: CASSGSWDEKLFF. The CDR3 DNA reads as TGTGCCAGCTCAGGGTCGTGGGATGAAAAACTGTTTTTT. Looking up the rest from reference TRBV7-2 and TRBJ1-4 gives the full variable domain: GAGVSQSPSNKVTEKGKDVELRCDPISGHTALYWYRQSLGQGLEFLIYFQGNSAPDKSGLPSDRFSAERTGGSVSTLTIQRTQQEDSAVYLCASSGSWDEKLFFGSGTQLSVL.

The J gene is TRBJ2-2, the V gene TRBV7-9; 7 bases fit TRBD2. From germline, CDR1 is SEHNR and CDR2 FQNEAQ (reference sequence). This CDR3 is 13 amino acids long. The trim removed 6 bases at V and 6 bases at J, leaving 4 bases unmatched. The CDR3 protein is CASSPSGAGELFF. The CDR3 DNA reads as TGTGCCAGCAGTCCAAGCGGGGCCGGGGAGCTGTTTTTT.

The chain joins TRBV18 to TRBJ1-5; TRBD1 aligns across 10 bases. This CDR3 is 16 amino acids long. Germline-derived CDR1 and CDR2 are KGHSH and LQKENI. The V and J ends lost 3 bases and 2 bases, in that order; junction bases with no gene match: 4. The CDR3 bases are TGTGCCAGCTCACCGTTAGGGACAGGGGGCAATCAGCCCCAGCATTTT. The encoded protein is CASSPLGTGGNQPQHF.

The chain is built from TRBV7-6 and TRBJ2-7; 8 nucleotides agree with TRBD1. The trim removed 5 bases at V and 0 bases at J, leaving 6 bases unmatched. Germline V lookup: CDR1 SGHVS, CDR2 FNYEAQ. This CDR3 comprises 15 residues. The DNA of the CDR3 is TGTGCCAGCAGCCGGTCGGGACAGGCCTCCTACGAGCAGTACTTC. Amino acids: CASSRSGQASYEQYF.